Reported below is one TCR beta chain. Here immunoSEQ multiplex PCR was the method, and the copy in TCRdb shows in-frame clones only, minus some. The sample has 90,000 to 130,000 clones, 94% seen once. These data are taken from a study of T cell responses to AZD1222 COVID-19 vaccine. The clonotype originates from an adult who received the AZD1222 COVID-19 vaccine. Sequencing was performed on peripheral blood, taken 28 days after the second AZD1222 dose.

The CDR3: CASRGRGLHNTEAFF. The CDR3 coding sequence is TGTGCCAGCAGGGGCAGGGGTTTGCATAACACTGAAGCTTTCTTT. The rearrangement joins TRBV2 to TRBJ1-1; D may be TRBD1 (6 bases). Per germline, CDR1 SNHLY and CDR2 FYNNEI. With 6 bases removed from V and 2 bases from J, the gap between germline ends came to 16 bases. CDR3 length equals 15 residues.